A selection of T cell receptor beta chains follows, all from one sample in a study of blood T cell repertoires in COVID-19. Sequencing was performed with immunoSEQ multiplex PCR; in TCRdb, only in-frame clones are kept and a portion is missing. The sample has around 120,000 clones, around 87% seen once. The sample taken for sequencing was peripheral blood. The source of these receptors is a woman between 70 and 85 years old with acute or convalescent COVID-19. The CDR3 runs from the conserved cysteine through the conserved F or W. D genes are given only for firm matches. Only some rows state a clone size, as once, few, many or a class for expanded clones.

>TRBV5-4|NA|TRBJ1-1|TRBD1
TGTGCCAGCAGCTACAGACAGGGGGGGGACACTGAAGCTTTCTTT
CASSYRQGGDTEAFF
>TRBV28|NA|TRBJ2-7|TRBD1
TGTGCCAGCACCTCCTGGGACAGGGTCTACGAGCAGTACTTC
CASTSWDRVYEQYF
>TRBV11-2|once|TRBJ1-1|TRBD1
TGTGCCAGCAGCTTAGAAGGGGGCTTTGGGAACACTGAAGCTTTCTTT
CASSLEGGFGNTEAFF
>TRBV9|NA|TRBJ1-4|NA
TGTGCCAGCAGCGTAGCTAGCACACCTAATGAAAAACTGTTTTTT
CASSVASTPNEKLFF
>TRBV27|NA|TRBJ2-7|TRBD2
TGTGCCAGCAGTTTAATAGCGGGGGCCTACGAGCAGTACTTC
CASSLIAGAYEQYF
>TRBV5-6|NA|TRBJ1-4|NA
TGTGCCAGCAGCTTGTTGTCAGGGGCTGGCACTAATGAAAAACTGTTTTTT
CASSLLSGAGTNEKLFF
>TRBV6-5|few|TRBJ2-1|TRBD1
TGTGCCAGCAGCCCGGACAGGGCTAGCAATGAGCAGTTCTTC
CASSPDRASNEQFF
>TRBV6-5|NA|TRBJ2-7|TRBD2
TGTGCCAGCAGTTACCAGAGCGGGGGGCCCTACGAGCAGTACTTC
CASSYQSGGPYEQYF
>TRBV30|NA|TRBJ2-3|NA
TGTGCCTGGAGATTGCAGGGGCCCGCTAGCACAGATACGCAGTATTTT
CAWRLQGPASTDTQYF
>TRBV30|NA|TRBJ2-7|NA
TGTGCCTGGACCTCGACAGGACACCTCTACGAGCAGTACTTC
CAWTSTGHLYEQYF
>TRBV30|few|TRBJ1-5|NA
TGTGCCTGGAGTGTTGCCGTTTCGCCAGGTCAGCCCCAGCATTTT
CAWSVAVSPGQPQHF
>TRBV12-3/TRBV12-4|once|TRBJ1-5|TRBD1
TGTGCCAGCAGTAACAGGGGAGGTCAGCCCCAGCATTTT
CASSNRGGQPQHF
>TRBV27|NA|TRBJ1-2|NA
TGTGCCAGCAGTTCCCCCCCGGGTGGCTACACCTTC
CASSSPPGGYTF
>TRBV12-3/TRBV12-4|NA|TRBJ1-2|NA
TGTGCCAGCAGCCTTAACTATGGCTACACCTTC
CASSLNYGYTF
>TRBV19|NA|TRBJ2-2|TRBD2
TGTGCCAGTAGTGGAGCGGGGGGCCCGAACACCGGGGAGCTGTTTTTT
CASSGAGGPNTGELFF
>TRBV14|once|TRBJ2-2|TRBD1
TGTGCCAGCAGCCAACCGGGACAGTTCCCCGGGGAGCTGTTTTTT
CASSQPGQFPGELFF
>TRBV3-1/TRBV3-2|few|TRBJ1-5|TRBD1
TGTGCCAGCAGCCGAGGGACAGGGGGCGCGGGGAGCAATCAGCCCCAGCATTTT
CASSRGTGGAGSNQPQHF
>TRBV5-1|few|TRBJ2-2|NA
TGCGCCAGCAGCTTGGGACACGTGAACACCGGGGAGCTGTTTTTT
CASSLGHVNTGELFF
>TRBV28|NA|TRBJ2-5|NA
TGTGCCAGCAGGGGCGTCTATGGGGAGACCCAGTACTTC
CASRGVYGETQYF
>TRBV29-1|NA|TRBJ1-2|NA
TGCAGCGTTGAAGCCGGTCGGGGGGGACGTATCTTCGGTGGCTACACCTTC
CSVEAGRGGRIFGGYTF
>TRBV30|NA|TRBJ2-2|TRBD2
TGTGCCTGGAGTACGGGACTAGCGGGGGCCGGGGAGCTGTTTTTT
CAWSTGLAGAGELFF
>TRBV2|few|TRBJ2-7|TRBD1
TGTGCCAGTTCAGGGTACCAACAGGGGGACCACTACGAGCAGTACTTC
CASSGYQQGDHYEQYF
>TRBV7-8|NA|TRBJ1-2|NA
TGTGCCAGCAGCCCGCGGACAGTTTATGGCTACACCTTC
CASSPRTVYGYTF
>TRBV9|NA|TRBJ1-3|NA
TGTGCCAGCAGCGTAGCTGGTGAGGGAACCGGAAACACCATATATTTT
CASSVAGEGTGNTIYF
>TRBV2|NA|TRBJ1-3|NA
TGTGCCAGCAGTGAACACAGGGAGCTTGGAAACACCATATATTTT
CASSEHRELGNTIYF
>TRBV25-1|NA|TRBJ2-7|NA
TGTGCCAGCAGTCATGGCCGGACTGCATACGAGCAGTACTTC
CASSHGRTAYEQYF
>TRBV5-5|NA|TRBJ1-4|NA
TGTGCCAGCAGATTACTTGGGGGGACTAATGAAAAACTGTTTTTT
CASRLLGGTNEKLFF
>TRBV5-1|NA|TRBJ1-4|NA
TGCGCCAGCAGCTTCATGGGGAGGGAAAAACTGTTTTTT
CASSFMGREKLFF
>TRBV7-8|NA|TRBJ2-7|NA
TGTGCCAGCAGCGATCAGTACAAGTACGAGCAGTACTTC
CASSDQYKYEQYF
>TRBV6-5|NA|TRBJ1-1|NA
TGTGCCAGCAGCCGACAGACGGACACTGAAGCTTTCTTT
CASSRQTDTEAFF
>TRBV2|NA|TRBJ2-1|NA
TGTGCCAGCACTCGGGGGTCCGTGTCCTTCGACAATGAGCAGTTCTTC
CASTRGSVSFDNEQFF
>TRBV5-1|NA|TRBJ2-2|TRBD1
TGCGCCAGCACCCCGACAGGGTCCGGGGAGCTGTTTTTT
CASTPTGSGELFF
>TRBV5-1|NA|TRBJ1-2|NA
TGCGCCAGCAGCTTGTTGTCGGGTCATGGCTACACCTTC
CASSLLSGHGYTF
>TRBV28|NA|TRBJ1-6|NA
TGTGCCAGCAGCTACCCCCGTACCAAATATAATTCACCCCTCCACTTT
CASSYPRTKYNSPLHF
>TRBV6-5|once|TRBJ1-1|TRBD1
TGTGCCAGCGAAATTAACAGGGGGAACACTGAAGCTTTCTTT
CASEINRGNTEAFF
>TRBV20-1|NA|TRBJ1-4|TRBD1
TGCAGTGCTAGTCCGGGGACAGGGGGCATTGATGAAAAACTGTTTTTT
CSASPGTGGIDEKLFF
>TRBV2|NA|TRBJ2-1|TRBD2
TGTGCCAGTGGACTAGCGGGGTACAATGAGCAGTTCTTC
CASGLAGYNEQFF
>TRBV15|once|TRBJ2-7|NA
TGTGCCACCAGCAGAGATCTCACCACAGGTCCCGAGCAGTACTTC
CATSRDLTTGPEQYF
>TRBV11-2|NA|TRBJ2-5|TRBD2
TGTGCCAGCAGCGATTGGACTAGCGGGGGGGCGGAGACCCAGTACTTC
CASSDWTSGGAETQYF
>TRBV28|NA|TRBJ2-2|NA
TGTGCCAGCACCCAATCGGGGAGGTCGGGGGAGCTGTTTTTT
CASTQSGRSGELFF
>TRBV11-2|NA|TRBJ2-3|NA
TGTGCCAGCAGTCGGCAGGATCCAGATACGCAGTATTTT
CASSRQDPDTQYF
>TRBV5-1|NA|TRBJ2-7|TRBD1
TGCGCCAGCAGCTTGGGCGGACAGGGCTACGAGCAGTACTTC
CASSLGGQGYEQYF
>TRBV2|NA|TRBJ2-3|NA
TGTGCCAGCAGTGATGGAGGGGACGGGGACACAGATACGCAGTATTTT
CASSDGGDGDTDTQYF
>TRBV30|NA|TRBJ1-4|NA
TGTGCCTGGAGTTTCGCGGGTCGTAATGAAAAACTGTTTTTT
CAWSFAGRNEKLFF
>TRBV3-1/TRBV3-2|NA|TRBJ1-1|TRBD1
TGTGCCAGCAGCCTCGGGACAGGGCGAGAAAACACTGAAGCTTTCTTT
CASSLGTGRENTEAFF
>TRBV6-5|NA|TRBJ1-1|TRBD1
TGTGCCAGCAAAAGGACAGGGGATTACACTGAAGCTTTCTTT
CASKRTGDYTEAFF
>TRBV7-2|NA|TRBJ2-7|NA
TGTGCCAGCAGCTTAGCCAGGACATACACCCTCTTTTACTTC
CASSLARTYTLFYF
>TRBV29-1|few|TRBJ1-1|TRBD1
TGCAGCTTAGCAGCAGGGGGCAGCGCTGAAGCTTTCTTT
CSLAAGGSAEAFF
>TRBV11-2|NA|TRBJ2-7|TRBD2
TGTGCCAGCAGCCCTACTAGCGGGGGGTTCTACGAGCAGTACTTC
CASSPTSGGFYEQYF
>TRBV5-1|NA|TRBJ2-1|NA
TGCGCCAGCAGCCGTTTGGCGGGAAGGCACAATGAGCAGTTCTTC
CASSRLAGRHNEQFF
>TRBV28|NA|TRBJ1-5|NA
TGTGCCACACAGGGTCCTCAGCCCCAGCATTTT
CATQGPQPQHF
>TRBV30|few|TRBJ1-6|NA
TGTGCCTGGAGTCCCGGCAGGGGCTCGACGCTTAGGTGGACGACCTACATGAATTCACCCCTCCACTTT
CAWSPGRGSTLRWTTYMNSPLHF